These 17 T cell receptor beta chains came from one sample sequenced in a study of blood T cell repertoires in COVID-19. Produced via immunoSEQ multiplex PCR; TCRdb's table is partial and in-frame only. Found here are around 120,000 clones, 80% to 90% of them singletons; the top ten hold 32%. What was sequenced was peripheral blood. The receptors were gathered from a woman of 80 years or more with acute or convalescent COVID-19.

CDR3 sequence: CASSKTLDRGRLNTEAFF. CDR3 nucleotides: TGTGCCAGCAGCAAAACCCTGGACAGGGGGCGATTGAACACTGAAGCTTTCTTT. The chain carries TRBV27 and TRBJ1-1; TRBD1 agrees at 11 bases. This CDR3 is built from 18 residues. Germline CDR1 reads MNHEY; CDR2 reads SMNVEV (reference sequence). Trimming took 6 bases from V and 0 from J; bases not matched to a gene: 12.

The chain is built from TRBV3-1 (or the pseudogene TRBV3-2) and TRBJ1-4, with D tentatively TRBD1 (5 bases). The V gene's germline CDR1 is LGHDT and CDR2 YNNKEL (reference sequence). This CDR3 comprises 14 residues. V was pared by 4 bases and J by 2 bases, with 8 bases between. CDR3 bases: TGTGCCAGCAGCCCGGGGGGGACTAATGAAAAACTGTTTTTT. This sequence encodes CASSPGGTNEKLFF.

This chain links TRBV27 with TRBJ2-3; no definite D call. CDR3 size: 13 residues. Trimming shortened V by 2 bases and J by 6 bases, and 9 bases separated the two germline ends. CDR1 is MNHEY and CDR2 is SMNVEV in the germline V gene (reference sequence). The CDR3 sequence is CASSLPYEDTQYF. In DNA, the CDR3 is TGTGCCAGCAGTTTACCGTACGAGGATACGCAGTATTTT.

V and J are TRBV6-5 and TRBJ2-7; no clear D gene. The ends were cut back, 2 bases at V and 2 bases at J, with 10 bases in the middle. Germline lookup yields CDR1 MNHEY and CDR2 SVGAGI. The CDR3 has 14 residues. CDR3 sequence: CASSYPTPTYEQYF. CDR3 sequence (DNA): TGTGCCAGCAGTTACCCGACACCAACCTACGAGCAGTACTTC.

The gene calls are TRBV5-6 and TRBJ2-1; tentatively, D is TRBD1 (5 bases). Germline CDR1 reads SGHDT; CDR2 reads YYEEEE. CDR3 size: 15 residues. V lost 2 bases and J 6 bases, leaving 15 bases between the germline ends. The CDR3 loop is CASSFGALGGNEQFF. The CDR3 DNA sequence: TGTGCCAGCAGCTTTGGGGCGCTGGGTGGCAATGAGCAGTTCTTC.

V is TRBV9 and J is TRBJ2-4, with D tentatively TRBD1 (6 bases). CDR1 and CDR2 from the germline V gene are SGDLS and YYNGEE. The ends were cut back, 2 bases at V and 8 bases at J, with 14 bases in the middle. The CDR3 is 14 residues long. The DNA of the CDR3 is TGTGCCAGCAGCGTTGGACAGCTTAGAGACATTCAGTACTTC. Protein sequence: CASSVGQLRDIQYF.

This sequence joins TRBV4-1 and TRBJ2-7, with D maybe TRBD2 (6 bases). V lost 1 base, J lost 3 bases, and 13 bases lay in between. Germline CDR1 and CDR2: MGHRA and YSYEKL. The CDR3 loop spans 15 amino acids. The DNA of the CDR3 is TGCGCCAGCAGCCAAGCCTGGGCGGGGAGCTACGAGCAGTACTTC. Translation gives CASSQAWAGSYEQYF.

This clone showed up just once. The CDR3 region is CASSPQGAHTGELFF. The CDR3 DNA sequence: TGCGCCAGCAGCCCGCAGGGGGCTCACACCGGGGAGCTGTTTTTT. The chain recombines TRBV5-1 with TRBJ2-2, with 8 bases matching TRBD1. V lost 4 bases and J lost 3; bases outside the gene matches: 5. This CDR3 has 15 amino acids. Germline CDR1 and CDR2: SGHRS and YFSETQ.

This clone was detected once. The CDR3 bases are TGTGCCTGGAGTGGGGGGAGGTTGGGTGAGCAGTTCTTC. It translates to CAWSGGRLGEQFF. The chain combines TRBV30 with TRBJ2-1; a weak D match, TRBD2 (6 bases). The CDR3 has 13 residues. V lost 1 base, J lost 9 bases, and 13 bases lay in between. Germline-derived CDR1 and CDR2 are GTSNPN and SVGIG (reference sequence). Drawing the rest from reference TRBV30 and TRBJ2-1, the complete variable domain is SQTIHQWPATLVQPVGSPLSLECTVEGTSNPNLYWYRQAAGRGLQLLFYSVGIGQISSEVPQNLSASRPQDRQFILSSKKLLLSDSGFYLCAWSGGRLGEQFFGPGTRLTVL.

In its sample, this clone was seen a few times. CDR3 loop: CASSLVQGIGNEQFF. The DNA for the CDR3 is TGTGCCAGCAGCTTGGTTCAGGGGATCGGCAATGAGCAGTTCTTC. V is TRBV5-6 and J is TRBJ2-1, with D maybe TRBD1 (6 bases). V lost 0 bases, J lost 6 bases, and 13 bases lay in between. The germline gives CDR1 SGHDT, CDR2 YYEEEE. This CDR3 is built from 15 residues.

The sample holds a few counts of this clone. The CDR3 DNA sequence: TGTGCCAGCAGCTTAGCCCTCCGCTCTGGAAACACCATATATTTT. Translating gives CASSLALRSGNTIYF. The chain couples TRBV7-2 to TRBJ1-3; no reliable D call. With 0 bases removed from V and 0 bases from J, the gap between germline ends came to 6 bases. Germline V lookup: CDR1 SGHTA, CDR2 FQGNSA. The CDR3 is 15 residues long.

The CDR3 bases are TGTGCCGGAGGAATCGTGGGCAATGAGCAGTTCTTC. This codes for CAGGIVGNEQFF. This chain uses TRBV6-6 with TRBJ2-1, with D perhaps matching TRBD2 (5 bases). CDR1 is MNHNY, CDR2 SVGAGI, per germline (reference sequence). Deletions cut 11 bases from V and 6 bases from J, with 14 bases between. This CDR3 contains 12 residues.

This chain connects TRBV12-5 to TRBJ2-5, with D hard to call. Trimming stripped 9 bases from V and 1 base from J, with 9 bases between. The germline CDR1 and CDR2 sequences are LGHNT and FRNRAP. This CDR3 has 12 amino acids. CDR3 amino acids: CASSKSQETQYF. The CDR3 nucleotides are TGTGCTAGCTCCAAGAGCCAAGAGACCCAGTACTTC.

This clone was found a few times. The chain carries TRBV7-8 and TRBJ1-2; TRBD1 agrees at 8 bases. Looked up from germline, CDR1 is SGHVS and CDR2 is FQNEAQ. V was clipped by 5 bases and J by 7 bases; unmatched bases: 9. The length of the CDR3 is 14 residues. The CDR3 is CASSTRTGQGGYTF. The CDR3 DNA sequence: TGTGCCAGCAGCACCCGGACAGGGCAGGGTGGCTACACCTTC.

In nucleotides, the CDR3 is TGTGCCAGCAGTTCCCCGGGACAGGGCAGCACTGAAGCTTTCTTT. This encodes CASSSPGQGSTEAFF. V usage is TRBV6-6 and J usage is TRBJ1-1; TRBD1 matches 9 bases. The ends lost 4 bases at V and 4 bases at J; junction bases unmatched: 7. The CDR3 contains 15 residues. Germline V lookup: CDR1 MNHNY, CDR2 SVGAGI (reference sequence).

Note on this clone: The junction and the germline gene differ at one end; a read error may be behind it. V is TRBV5-1 and J is TRBJ1-5; D is unresolved. The CDR3 is 16 residues long. The germline V gene has CDR1 SGHRS and CDR2 YFSETQ. The CDR3 DNA reads as TGCGCCCGCAGCTTGCGGGAAGGATTTAGCAATCAGCCCCAGCATTTT. It yields the protein CARSLREGFSNQPQHF.

J is TRBJ1-3 and V is TRBV3-1 (or the pseudogene TRBV3-2); tentatively, D is TRBD1 (5 bases). Germline lookup yields CDR1 LGHDT and CDR2 YNNKEL (reference sequence). Trimming stripped 6 bases from V and 1 base from J, with 13 bases between. The CDR3 spans 15 residues. The CDR3 sequence: CASRTAGGSGNTIYF. CDR3 sequence (DNA): TGTGCCAGCAGGACAGCCGGGGGGTCTGGAAACACCATATATTTT.